The subject of this entry is one TCR beta chain. Its antigen is undetermined. These data originate in a study of shared clonotypes between healthy human individuals. Whole-study context: Contributing individuals were a couple of females and a few males aged 18 to 49. The plates for each donor numbered three CD4 naive, three CD4 memory, two CD8 naive and one CD8 memory. General study findings and limits: Larger estimated richness was generally recorded for naive subsets relative to memory subsets. The sole specimen, blood, was sampled, and tissue repertoires likely differ.

V lost 5 bases to trimming and J lost 9 bases, with 20 bases between them. Per germline, CDR1 MDHEN and CDR2 SYDVKM. This CDR3 has 15 residues. The data were produced by immunoSEQ multiplex PCR, yet TCRdb's version contains in-frame clones alone and is incomplete. Seen here are 2 million to 2.5 million clones, more than 85% observed once, and the top ten hold 0.35% to 0.45%. The sequenced material came from naive CD4+ T cells from PBMCs. Subset reported: CD45RA+ positively selected. The chain is built from TRBV28 and TRBJ2-1, with TRBD2 as a possible D gene (6 bases). The sequence was collected from a man aged 18 to 29 in good health. Some clones in this sample may be carry-over from other donors' samples. The DNA of the CDR3 is TGTGCCAGCAGTGGGTTTAGCGGAGCCTTGGGTGAGCAGTTCTTC. As protein: CASSGFSGALGEQFF.